This TCR beta chain was captured in a study of blood T cell repertoires in COVID-19. This CDR3 region has 17 residues. Germline values: CDR1 SGHVS, CDR2 FQNEAQ. J gave up 2 bases and V 5 bases, and 9 bases lay outside the gene matches. Data came from immunoSEQ multiplex PCR; TCRdb stores just in-frame clones and leaves some out. The table has about 150,000 clones, 60% to 85% seen once. The sample comprised peripheral blood. The chain couples TRBV7-8 to TRBJ2-5; 12 bases line up with TRBD2. The receptor's source is a man aged 45-65 years with active or convalescent COVID-19. CDR3 in amino acids: CASSPRTSGTSQETQYF. The CDR3 bases are TGTGCCAGCAGCCCAAGGACTAGCGGGACCTCTCAAGAGACCCAGTACTTC.